Sequencing of this T cell receptor (beta chain) was carried out in a study of T cell repertoires in cytomegalovirus infection. The wider study: Public TCR beta signatures were indicative of both CMV infection and a matching HLA type.

TCRdb processed the reads anew with MiXCR; each CDR3 protein has one entry. Altogether around 350,000 distinct CDR3 sequences are present, about a sixth being singletons, with the ten largest covering 7.5% to 9%. The CDR3 is made up of 14 amino acids. With 10 bases removed from V and 5 bases from J, the gap between germline ends came to 19 bases. The germline CDR1 and CDR2 sequences are KGHDR and SFDVKD. Study results and caveats: In two of eight donors, the top clonotype was HLA-C-restricted CMV-specific. Using cumulative public TCR beta family frequency, the authors identified those who carried CMV together with the relevant HLA.

With regard to this clonotype: Its antigen remains unidentified.

This TCR was sampled from a human donor in good health (CMV status not recorded). Some clones in this sample may be carry-over from other donors' samples. The rearrangement joins TRBV24-1 to TRBJ1-2; D call uncertain. Sample: PBMCs. The CDR3 DNA reads TGTGCCACTTCAGACGGATACAATCGGTATGGCTACACCTTC. Its protein is CATSDGYNRYGYTF.